The entry below describes one T cell receptor beta chain. The target antigen is unknown. These data belong to a study of T cell repertoires in cytomegalovirus infection. Study-level information: Recently identified HLA-C-restricted CMV epitopes were among the peptides used. Shared public TCR beta signatures pointed to both CMV infection and a matching HLA type.

Study outcomes and limitations: It was HLA-C-restricted CMV-specific TCR beta clonotypes that dominated the response ex vivo. Carriage of CMV together with the relevant HLA was identifiable through cumulative public TCR beta family frequency.

This CDR3 is 15 amino acids long. Germline V gives CDR1 SNHLY, CDR2 FYNNEI. V gave up 3 bases and J gave up 0 bases; unmatched junction bases: 3. TCRdb itself ran the reads through MiXCR, one entry per CDR3 protein. The data show about 69,000 distinct CDR3 sequences, 25% to 30% seen once. The specimen was CD8+ T cells from cultured PBMCs, collected from culture after CMV antigen stimulation. The genes are TRBV2 and TRBJ2-7, with 9 bases lining up with TRBD2. This sequence was found in a human donor in good health (CMV status not recorded). Some clones in this sample may be carry-over from other donors' samples. The CDR3 region has the DNA TGTGCCAGCAGTGAGGCTAGCGGGAACTCCTACGAGCAGTACTTC. Translation gives CASSEASGNSYEQYF.